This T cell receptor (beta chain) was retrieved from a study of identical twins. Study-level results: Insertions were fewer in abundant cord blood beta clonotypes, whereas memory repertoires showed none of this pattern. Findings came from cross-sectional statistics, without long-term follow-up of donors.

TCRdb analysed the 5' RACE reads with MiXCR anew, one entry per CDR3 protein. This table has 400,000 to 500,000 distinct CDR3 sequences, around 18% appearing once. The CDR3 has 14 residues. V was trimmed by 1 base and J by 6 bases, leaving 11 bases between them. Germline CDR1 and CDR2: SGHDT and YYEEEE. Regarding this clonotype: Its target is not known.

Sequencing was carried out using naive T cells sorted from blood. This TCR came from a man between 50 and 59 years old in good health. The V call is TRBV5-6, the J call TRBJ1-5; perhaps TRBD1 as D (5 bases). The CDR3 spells CASSLWGRRQPQHF. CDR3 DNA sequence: TGTGCCAGCAGCTTGTGGGGCCGCCGTCAGCCCCAGCATTTT.